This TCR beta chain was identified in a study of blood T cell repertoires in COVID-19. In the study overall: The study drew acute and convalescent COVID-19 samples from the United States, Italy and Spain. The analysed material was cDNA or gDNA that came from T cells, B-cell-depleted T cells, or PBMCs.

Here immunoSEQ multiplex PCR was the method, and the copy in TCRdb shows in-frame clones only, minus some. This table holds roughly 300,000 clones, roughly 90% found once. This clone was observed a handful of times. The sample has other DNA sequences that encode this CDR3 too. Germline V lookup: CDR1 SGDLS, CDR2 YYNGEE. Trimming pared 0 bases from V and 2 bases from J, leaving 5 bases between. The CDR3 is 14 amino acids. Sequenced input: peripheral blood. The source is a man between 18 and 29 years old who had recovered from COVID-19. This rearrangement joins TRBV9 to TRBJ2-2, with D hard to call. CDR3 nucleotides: TGTGCCAGCAGCGTAGGAGGAAACACCGGGGAGCTGTTTTTT. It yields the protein CASSVGGNTGELFF.